This TCR beta chain was found in a study of vaccination and CD4 T cells after COVID-19. Oncomine TCR Beta short-read sequencing was applied to DNA from cultured CD4+ T cells. TCRdb independently ran MiXCR on the PCR reads; one entry per CDR3 protein. The sample includes more than 15,000 distinct CDR3 sequences, 45% to 50% seen only once; the top ten take 20%. Indicated treatment: approximately 11-day PBMC culture with coronavirus spike peptide pools or control peptides (ViraFEST assay). A note on this clonotype: No antigen is known for it.

This CDR3 region has 15 residues. Germline-derived CDR1 and CDR2 are MNHNS and SASEGT. Trimming cost V 5 bases and J 3 bases; bases outside gene matches: 8. The chain uses TRBV6-1 and TRBJ2-3, with TRBD2 matching 7 bases. This TCR derives from a human donor who received a COVID-19 vaccine. The starting material was CD4+ T cells from blood, cultured in vitro, obtained before SARS-CoV-2 vaccination. The CDR3 DNA sequence: TGTGCCAGCAGTCCGGAGAGCGGGGCGACAGATACGCAGTATTTT. As protein: CASSPESGATDTQYF.